This T cell receptor (beta chain) came from a study of OX40 agonist ivuxolimab in advanced cancers. Study summary: Patients assigned to dose escalation were diagnosed with hepatocellular carcinoma, melanoma, renal cell or head and neck cancer.

Assay: immunoSEQ multiplex PCR; the TCRdb copy retains only in-frame clones and omits some. The sample lists more than 65,000 clones, 85% to 95% occurring once. Germline V lookup: CDR1 SGHRS, CDR2 YFSETQ. The CDR3 loop spans 14 amino acids. V lost 0 bases and J 5 bases, leaving 9 bases between the germline ends. Source: CD4+ or CD8+ T cells sorted from blood, taken in a trial of the OX40 agonist ivuxolimab. The chain is built from TRBV5-1 and TRBJ2-1; the D is unclear. This clonotype was obtained from an adult with an advanced solid tumor such as melanoma, head and neck, liver or kidney cancer. CDR3 region: CASSLGSVDNEQFF. The CDR3 nucleotides are TGCGCCAGCAGCTTGGGGTCGGTCGACAATGAGCAGTTCTTC.